This T cell receptor beta chain was found in a study of glioma-infiltrating T cells (dated by TCRdb to 2016 to 2017). Looking at the study overall: TCR alpha- and beta-chain repertoires were sequenced from glioma tissue, non-neoplastic brain tissue and matched peripheral blood mononuclear cells. The paired cohort was made up of three low-grade glioma patients, eight primary glioblastoma patients and three non-glioma patients who contributed non-neoplastic brain tissue. Each tissue-infiltrating repertoire was compared with the same patient's peripheral blood repertoire to measure divergence between tissue and blood T-cell populations.

The germline V gene gives CDR1 as ENHRY and CDR2 as SYGVKD. From the cysteine through the phenylalanine, the CDR3 covers 15 amino acids. The only DNA kept is the CDR3, 45 bases in frame from the first base. The V end loses 4 bases and the J end loses 2 bases, and a stretch of 12 bases separates them. The research as a whole found: In non-neoplastic patients, VJ-independent divergence between tissue and blood fell below expectation, whereas in all gliomas, and especially in low-grade gliomas, the divergence rose above expectation. Small numbers underpinned the group comparisons: several glioblastoma patients, three low-grade glioma patients and three non-neoplastic patients. Very few CDR3 sequences were shared between tissue and blood, attributed to high CDR3 diversity and limited sampling.

This clonotype showed up many times. The specificity of this receptor is unknown. No per-base quality is available; no much larger clone lies one base away. The iRepertoire nested amplicon-rescue multiplex PCR (arm-PCR) platform was used to amplify TCR alpha and beta CDR3 regions from RNA. The input for one-step reverse transcription and amplification was about 95-450 ng of tissue mRNA or PBMC total RNA. Following bead purification, Illumina adapters were added by a secondary multiplex PCR, and libraries between 200 and 400 bp were gel-purified. Demultiplexing relied on internal 6-nucleotide barcodes carried by the libraries. Sequencing of the libraries was done on an Illumina MiSeq using 2x220 or 2x250 nucleotide paired-end reads. The published analysis was carried out like this. Paired reads were merged using FLASH 1.2.11 and aligned with BWA-MEM to the GRCh37 human genome, and TRA and TRB reads were then extracted. For V and J assignment, an IMGT-derived reference of cassette sequences and CDR3 motifs that included pseudogenes was used. Reads were translated in three frames, and productive CDR3s were defined by a C…FGXG motif without stop codons. A clonotype was defined as a unique combination of a V-J cassette pair and a CDR3 amino acid sequence. Filtering of reads was based on Hamming distance, with the threshold set by the sequence error rate of each sample in mapped regions. In-frame beta chains were kept once TCRdb had trimmed the public reads at Q25 with fastp and called clones with MiXCR. Every entry covers one CDR3 protein and lists the most common genes and DNA from its rows. TCRdb's processing, not the authors', yielded these V and J calls. This sample holds approximately 190,000 distinct CDR3 sequences; approximately 30% were observed only once. The ten largest account for roughly 21% of the sample.

The clonotype was recovered from a human donor with low-grade glioma or glioblastoma, undergoing nonglioma brain surgery, or in good health (not recorded which). The source material was glioma tissue, nonneoplastic brain tissue, or PBMCs (not recorded which). The chain uses TRBV10-3 and TRBJ2-1, and TRBD2 may be the D gene, going by 5 matching bases. At the DNA level, the sequence is TGTGCCATCAGTGGGGGAAGCGGTCCCTACAATGAGCAGTTCTTC. Its protein product is CAISGGSGPYNEQFF.